This T cell receptor beta chain was identified in a study of CD8+ T cells in alopecia areata. With V trimmed by 1 base and J by 4 bases, 3 bases remained unmatched. Germline CDR1 reads SGHAT; CDR2 reads FQNNGV. The CDR3 is made up of 15 amino acids. cDNA reverse transcribed from extracted RNA served as the sequencing template. Measured with immunoSEQ multiplex PCR; TCRdb has only the in-frame clones, and not every one. The sample yields under 150,000 clones, roughly 50% seen once. This chain uses TRBV11-2 with TRBJ1-4; 7 bases match TRBD1. The receptor comes from a human donor with alopecia areata. The specimen was NKG2D-low CD8+ T cells sorted from blood. CDR3 sequence (DNA): TGTGCCAGCAGCTTAGTCAGGGGGTTTAATGAAAAACTGTTTTTT. It specifies CASSLVRGFNEKLFF.